These 16 T cell receptor beta chains were sequenced from one sample in a study of cytomegalovirus exposure and HLA in healthy donors. Researchers ran the PCR with 60 Vbeta and 13 Jbeta primers. The assay was immunoSEQ multiplex PCR, and TCRdb's table has in-frame clones only and misses some. The sample includes about 120,000 clones, about 86% seen only once; the top ten take 2.2%. Sample: PBMCs. Receptors were obtained from a middle-aged woman in good health and CMV-seronegative.

V gene TRBV5-6 combines with J gene TRBJ1-2; D is possibly TRBD1 (5 bases). Per the germline V gene, CDR1 is SGHDT and CDR2 is YYEEEE. This CDR3 has 13 amino acids. V lost 3 bases to trimming and J lost 7 bases, with 13 bases between them. In DNA, the CDR3 is TGTGCCAGCAGCTCATCAGGGTTGAGTGGCTACACCTTC. It is translated as CASSSSGLSGYTF.

This clone was seen a few times. The chain recombines TRBV10-3 with TRBJ2-7; D is ambiguous. V was shortened by 6 bases and J by 0 bases, with 9 bases between the two germline ends. CDR1 ENHRY and CDR2 SYGVKD come from the germline V gene. CDR3 length: 13 amino acids. This chain's CDR3 is CAISRLLSYEQYF. The CDR3 nucleotides are TGTGCCATCAGCCGACTGCTCTCCTACGAGCAGTACTTC.

The chain recombines TRBV19 with TRBJ2-1, with 10 nucleotides matching TRBD2. The CDR3 extends over 15 amino acids. With V trimmed by 5 bases and J by 7 bases, 8 bases remained unmatched. In germline, CDR1 is LNHDA, CDR2 SQIVND (reference sequence). CDR3 coding DNA: TGTGCCAGTAGTCCCCTAGCGGGAGCAGGGAATGAGCAGTTCTTC. Its protein is CASSPLAGAGNEQFF.

The rearrangement joins TRBV5-8 to TRBJ1-2, with a possible D match to TRBD1 (5 bases). The CDR3 loop spans 15 amino acids. V lost 3 bases, J lost 4 bases, and 16 bases lay in between. Germline CDR1 reads SGHTS; CDR2 reads YDEGEE. The CDR3 region is CASSYTRGSLYGYTF. In DNA, the CDR3 is TGTGCCAGCAGCTATACAAGGGGTTCGCTCTATGGCTACACCTTC.

A remark on this clone: This sample includes further DNA sequences coding for the same CDR3. The V and J genes are TRBV9 and TRBJ2-3; 7 nucleotides match TRBD2. This CDR3 is 15 amino acids long. With 0 bases clipped from V and 3 bases from J, the junction kept 4 bases outside the gene matches. Germline CDR1 SGDLS, CDR2 YYNGEE. The chain's CDR3 is CASSVVGGDTDTQYF. The CDR3 coding sequence is TGTGCCAGCAGCGTAGTGGGGGGGGATACAGATACGCAGTATTTT.

The V call is TRBV5-1, the J call TRBJ2-1; TRBD2 matches at 11 bases. The V segment lost 2 bases and the J segment 7 bases; nucleotides outside the gene matches: 5. The CDR3 covers 15 residues. Germline V CDR1 and CDR2: SGHRS, YFSETQ. CDR3: CASSLLAGGRNEQFF. The CDR3 DNA is TGCGCCAGCAGCTTATTAGCGGGGGGGCGGAATGAGCAGTTCTTC.

J is TRBJ2-1 and V is TRBV18; possible D gene TRBD2, 6 bases. The CDR3 is made up of 15 amino acids. Trimming stripped 3 bases from V and 2 bases from J, with 11 bases between. Germline V CDR1 and CDR2: KGHSH, LQKENI. CDR3 nucleotides: TGTGCCAGCTCACCCTTAGCGGTAACCTACAATGAGCAGTTCTTC. Amino acids: CASSPLAVTYNEQFF.

This clone has a handful of counts. At one end, the junction sequence differs from germline, possibly due to a read error. The V call is TRBV7-9, the J call TRBJ1-1; the D gene is possibly TRBD1 (5 bases). The CDR3 runs to 15 residues. The V gene's germline CDR1 is SEHNR and CDR2 FQNEAQ (reference sequence). The CDR3 protein is CSSSRGHPQNTEAFF. CDR3 in DNA: TGTTCCAGCAGCCGAGGACATCCGCAAAACACTGAAGCTTTCTTT.

The chain is built from TRBV28 and TRBJ2-7; D is unresolved. The CDR3 has 11 amino acids. Germline V gene sequence: CDR1 MDHEN, CDR2 SYDVKM. The V gene lost 4 bases and the J gene lost 4 bases, with 5 bases spanning the gap. The CDR3 reads CASSSVYEQYF. In nucleotides, the CDR3 is TGTGCCAGCAGTTCAGTTTACGAGCAGTACTTC.

This clone was detected only a few times. The chain employs TRBV2 and TRBJ1-4; a possible D gene is TRBD1 (6 bases). The V gene's germline CDR1 is SNHLY and CDR2 FYNNEI. The CDR3 sequence is 16 residues long. V was clipped by 5 bases and J by 0 bases, with 13 bases between them. This CDR3 is CASSPGELATNEKLFF. The CDR3 DNA follows: TGTGCCAGCAGTCCAGGGGAACTCGCAACTAATGAAAAACTGTTTTTT.

V is TRBV7-9 and J is TRBJ1-4; 9 bases align to TRBD1. There are 14 residues in the CDR3. From germline, CDR1 is SEHNR and CDR2 FQNEAQ (reference sequence). Trimming cost V 5 bases and J 7 bases; bases outside gene matches: 5. CDR3: CASSVGQGIEKLFF. In DNA, the CDR3 is TGTGCCAGCAGCGTCGGACAGGGGATTGAAAAACTGTTTTTT.

V and J are TRBV4-2 and TRBJ2-7; tentative D call: TRBD2 (6 bases). This CDR3 spans 14 amino acids. Trimming shortened V by 1 base and J by 3 bases, and 10 bases separated the two germline ends. CDR1 LGHNA and CDR2 YNFKEQ come from the germline V gene. The CDR3 region has the DNA TGTGCCAGCAGCCAAGGGCTGCGGGACTACGAGCAGTACTTC. Protein product: CASSQGLRDYEQYF.

This sequence joins TRBV7-9 and TRBJ2-7, with a weak D call TRBD1 (6 bases). The germline gives CDR1 SEHNR, CDR2 FQNEAQ (reference sequence). The CDR3 sequence is 14 residues long. V dropped 5 bases and J dropped 2 bases, with 13 bases sitting between them. This chain's CDR3 is CASSQQGNPYEQYF. The CDR3 coding sequence is TGTGCCAGCAGCCAACAGGGCAATCCCTACGAGCAGTACTTC.

The chain joins TRBV7-9 to TRBJ2-5; 7 bases map to TRBD2. Germline V gives CDR1 SEHNR, CDR2 FQNEAQ (reference sequence). Trimming at V came to 8 bases and at J to 1 base, leaving 13 bases not matched to a gene. This CDR3 comprises 16 residues. CDR3 coding DNA: TGTGCCAGCTCCCGGCGGGAGCAGGGCGGCCAAGAGACCCAGTACTTC. It codes for CASSRREQGGQETQYF.

The V call is TRBV5-6, the J call TRBJ1-3; D unclear. This CDR3 has 13 residues. Between the trimmed V and J ends, which lost 1 base and 8 bases, there was a span of 10 bases. CDR1 and CDR2 from the germline V gene are SGHDT and YYEEEE. Written as DNA, the CDR3 is TGTGCCAGCAGCTTGAAACCCCGGGACACCATATATTTT. Translated: CASSLKPRDTIYF.

This clone was detected only once. The V call is TRBV18, the J call TRBJ2-6; 9 nucleotides line up with TRBD1. The length of the CDR3 is 21 residues. The germline V gene encodes CDR1 KGHSH and CDR2 LQKENI. V gave up 3 bases and J gave up 2 bases; unmatched junction bases: 17. CDR3 amino acids: CASSPAWTGESKVPGANVLTF. The CDR3 DNA reads TGTGCCAGCTCACCTGCTTGGACAGGGGAATCTAAGGTCCCTGGGGCCAACGTCCTGACTTTC. Filled out from reference TRBV18 and TRBJ2-6, the complete variable domain reads NAGVMQNPRHLVRRRGQEARLRCSPMKGHSHVYWYRQLPEEGLKFMVYLQKENIIDESGMPKERFSAEFPKEGPSILRIQQVVRGDSAAYFCASSPAWTGESKVPGANVLTFGAGSRLTVL.